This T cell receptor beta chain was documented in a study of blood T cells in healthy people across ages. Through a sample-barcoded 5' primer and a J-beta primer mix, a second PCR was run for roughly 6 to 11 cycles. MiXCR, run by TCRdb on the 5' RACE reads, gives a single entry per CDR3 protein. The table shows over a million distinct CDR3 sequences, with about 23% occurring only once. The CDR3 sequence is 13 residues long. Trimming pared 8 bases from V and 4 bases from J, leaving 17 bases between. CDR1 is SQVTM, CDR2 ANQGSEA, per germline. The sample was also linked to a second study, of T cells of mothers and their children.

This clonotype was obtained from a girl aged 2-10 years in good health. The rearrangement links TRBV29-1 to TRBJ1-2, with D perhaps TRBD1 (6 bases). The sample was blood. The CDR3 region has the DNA TGCAGCACCATCCCACAGGGCCGCTATGGCTACACCTTC. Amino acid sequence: CSTIPQGRYGYTF.